Presented here are 7 T cell receptor beta chains from one specimen sequenced in a study of shared clonotypes between healthy human individuals. Sequencing used immunoSEQ multiplex PCR; TCRdb keeps in-frame clones, though not all of them. The sample comprises 1 million to 1.3 million clones, approximately 80% of which are singletons, and roughly 0.57% rests with the top ten. The sequenced sample consisted of memory CD4+ T cells from PBMCs. Regarding subset: CD45RA-negative fraction. The receptors derive from a man aged 18 to 29 in good health. Some clones in this sample may be carry-over from other donors' samples.

The CDR3 loop is CASSLEVSQPQHF. In nucleotides, the CDR3 is TGTGCCAGCAGCTTAGAGGTCAGCCAGCCCCAGCATTTT. The gene calls are TRBV7-2 and TRBJ1-5; D ambiguous. This CDR3 has 13 amino acids. Trimming pared 1 base from V and 7 bases from J, leaving 8 bases between. From germline, CDR1 is SGHTA and CDR2 FQGNSA. Full variable domain (remainder filled in from reference TRBV7-2 and TRBJ1-5): GAGVSQSPSNKVTEKGKDVELRCDPISGHTALYWYRQSLGQGLEFLIYFQGNSAPDKSGLPSDRFSAERTGGSVSTLTIQRTQQEDSAVYLCASSLEVSQPQHFGDGTRLSIL.

In this sample, this clone turned up once. The V gene is TRBV7-2, the J gene TRBJ1-5; D is undetermined. The germline CDR1 and CDR2 sequences are SGHTA and FQGNSA. V was trimmed by 3 bases and J by 7 bases, leaving 7 bases between them. The CDR3 is made up of 12 amino acids. CDR3 sequence reads: CASSFLAQPQHF. Here the CDR3 DNA reads TGTGCCAGCAGCTTTCTTGCGCAGCCCCAGCATTTT.

In nucleotides, the CDR3 is TGCGCCAGCAGCCAAGATAGGGGACAACAGTATTCACCCCTCCACTTT. It encodes CASSQDRGQQYSPLHF. J is TRBJ1-6 and V is TRBV4-3; D is possibly TRBD1 (6 bases). This CDR3 has 16 residues. Germline assignment: CDR1 LGHNA and CDR2 YSLEER. Trimming stripped 0 bases from V and 8 bases from J, with 14 bases between.

Points on this clone: A much larger clone lies one base from this, so it may be a read error. The chain has TRBV25-1 and TRBJ2-3; D remains ambiguous. The V and J ends lost 6 bases and 2 bases respectively, with 3 bases between them. This CDR3 comprises 11 residues. Germline values: CDR1 MGHDK, CDR2 SYGVNS. The chain's CDR3 is CASSLTDTQYF. In nucleotides, the CDR3 is TGTGCCAGCAGCCTCACAGATACGCAGTATTTT.

The chain links TRBV27 to TRBJ2-3; 7 bases fit TRBD1. The CDR3 is made up of 15 amino acids. Germline CDR1 and CDR2: MNHEY and SMNVEV (reference sequence). The V and J ends lost 6 bases and 5 bases, in that order; junction bases with no gene match: 11. CDR3 bases: TGTGCCAGCAGCCAACAGGGGCACGGGTTAGATACGCAGTATTTT. This encodes CASSQQGHGLDTQYF.

Turning to this clone: The sample holds other DNA sequences that translate to the same CDR3. This chain joins TRBV7-9 and TRBJ1-1; TRBD1 matches 7 bases. The CDR3 sequence is 13 residues long. J was trimmed by 1 base and V by 5 bases; bases with no gene match: 1. The germline V gene has CDR1 SEHNR and CDR2 FQNEAQ (reference sequence). The CDR3 DNA sequence: TGTGCCAGCAGCAGGACAGGGAACACTGAAGCTTTCTTT. This gives the protein CASSRTGNTEAFF.

This clone was observed once. The chain has TRBV5-4 and TRBJ2-5, with 10 nucleotides matching TRBD2. The V gene's germline CDR1 is SGHNT and CDR2 YYREEE (reference sequence). The CDR3 has 16 amino acids. V lost 1 base, J lost 4 bases, and 7 bases stayed unmatched. The CDR3 DNA reads as TGTGCCAGCAGCTTGAGTCTAGCGGGGGCCGGAGAGACCCAGTACTTC. This gives the protein CASSLSLAGAGETQYF.